Below are 16 T cell receptor beta chains sequenced from a single sample in a study of shared clonotypes between healthy human individuals. Clones were read by immunoSEQ multiplex PCR, and TCRdb kept only the in-frame ones, dropping some. Of 2 million to 3 million clones in the sample, 90% to 95% were seen once. The specimen sequenced was naive CD4+ T cells from PBMCs. Subset noted: CD45RA+ positively selected. The receptors originated from a man aged 18 to 35 in good health. Some clones in this sample may be carry-over from other donors' samples.

To note about this clone: An end of the junction does not agree with germline; a read error may underlie this. The chain carries TRBV5-4 and TRBJ2-4, with TRBD1 matching over 7 bases. Germline-derived CDR1 and CDR2 are SGHNT and YYREEE (reference sequence). This CDR3 is built from 16 residues. For the CDR3, the DNA is TGTGCCAGCAGCCGGTCGACAGGGTCCGAAAAAACCATTCAGTACTTC. It yields the protein CASSRSTGSEKTIQYF. The variable domain in full, completed from reference TRBV5-4 and TRBJ2-4, reads ETGVTQSPTHLIKTRGQQVTLRCSSQSGHNTVSWYQQALGQGPQFIFQYYREEENGRGNFPPRFSGLQFPNYSSELNVNALELDDSALYLCASSRSTGSEKTIQYFGAGTRLSVL.

This chain joins TRBV5-1 and TRBJ1-1, with D possibly being TRBD1 (6 bases). In germline, CDR1 is SGHRS, CDR2 YFSETQ. Deletions cut 1 base from V and 2 bases from J, with 12 bases between. The CDR3 runs to 15 residues. The CDR3 sequence: CASSLMGRGNTEAFF. The CDR3 DNA reads as TGCGCCAGCAGCTTGATGGGCAGGGGAAACACTGAAGCTTTCTTT. Based on the CDR3 plus reference TRBV5-1 and TRBJ1-1, the full variable domain is KAGVTQTPRYLIKTRGQQVTLSCSPISGHRSVSWYQQTPGQGLQFLFEYFSETQRNKGNFPGRFSGRQFSNSRSEMNVSTLELGDSALYLCASSLMGRGNTEAFFGQGTRLTVV.

CDR3 protein: CASSDPGTEAFF. The CDR3 bases are TGTGCCAGCAGTGATCCGGGCACTGAAGCTTTCTTT. The chain has TRBV25-1 and TRBJ1-1, with no clear D. Germline assignment: CDR1 MGHDK and CDR2 SYGVNS. Trimming removed 3 bases from V and 4 bases from J, with 6 bases in between. The CDR3 spans 12 residues.

The CDR3 loop reads CASSLDRSRLGYEQYF. The DNA for the CDR3 is TGTGCCAGCAGTTTAGACCGATCGAGGCTAGGCTACGAGCAGTACTTC. V gene TRBV6-5 combines with J gene TRBJ2-7; D not certain. V was pared by 4 bases and J by 3 bases, with 19 bases between. The CDR3 is 16 amino acids. The V gene's germline CDR1 is MNHEY and CDR2 SVGAGI.

This chain links TRBV7-9 with TRBJ2-7, with 12 bases fitting TRBD2. Germline CDR1 SEHNR, CDR2 FQNEAQ (reference sequence). This CDR3 is 15 amino acids long. Trimming at V came to 5 bases and at J to 3 bases, leaving 5 bases not matched to a gene. CDR3 sequence (DNA): TGTGCCAGCAGCCACACTAGCGGGAGGAACTACGAGCAGTACTTC. Encoded protein: CASSHTSGRNYEQYF. Full variable domain (outside the CDR3, taken from reference TRBV7-9 and TRBJ2-7): DTGVSQNPRHKITKRGQNVTFRCDPISEHNRLYWYRQTLGQGPEFLTYFQNEAQLEKSRLLSDRFSAERPKGSFSTLEIQRTEQGDSAMYLCASSHTSGRNYEQYFGPGTRLTVT.

The gene calls are TRBV10-1 and TRBJ2-3; possible D gene TRBD1, 5 bases. The germline CDR1 and CDR2 sequences are WNHNN and SYGVQD (reference sequence). The CDR3 contains 16 residues. Trimming took off 0 bases at V and 0 bases at J, with 10 bases between the two ends. The chain's CDR3 is CASSESEQGSTDTQYF. The DNA of the CDR3 is TGCGCCAGCAGTGAGTCGGAGCAGGGTAGCACAGATACGCAGTATTTT.

Worth noting for this clone: The CDR3 does not close with the conserved phenylalanine or tryptophan, likely indicating a read error. The gene calls are TRBV27 and TRBJ1-2; 7 bases are shared with TRBD1. With V trimmed by 5 bases and J by 4 bases, 10 bases remained unmatched. The CDR3 is made up of 15 amino acids. Germline loops: CDR1 MNHEY, CDR2 SMNVEV (reference sequence). The CDR3 nucleotides are TGTGCCAGCAGTCCACCACAGGGGCGGGCCTATGGCTACACCCTC. Translation gives CASSPPQGRAYGYTL.

This clone was counted once. V usage is TRBV27 and J usage is TRBJ2-7, with D possibly TRBD1 on 6 matching bases. Per germline, CDR1 MNHEY and CDR2 SMNVEV (reference sequence). The CDR3 length is 15 residues. V was shortened by 6 bases and J by 2 bases, with 17 bases between the two germline ends. CDR3 sequence reads: CASRPAQGTPYEQYF. The CDR3 DNA reads as TGTGCCAGCAGACCCGCCCAGGGGACCCCCTACGAGCAGTACTTC.

V and J are TRBV5-1 and TRBJ2-1; TRBD2 agrees at 14 bases. The ends lost 3 bases at V and 8 bases at J; junction bases unmatched: 7. This CDR3 is built from 16 residues. Germline V gene sequence: CDR1 SGHRS, CDR2 YFSETQ. This CDR3 reads CASSWGTSGSYDEQFF. CDR3 nucleotides: TGCGCCAGCAGCTGGGGGACTAGCGGGAGTTATGATGAGCAGTTCTTC. The full variable domain, in which reference TRBV5-1 and TRBJ2-1 provide the parts outside the CDR3, is KAGVTQTPRYLIKTRGQQVTLSCSPISGHRSVSWYQQTPGQGLQFLFEYFSETQRNKGNFPGRFSGRQFSNSRSEMNVSTLELGDSALYLCASSWGTSGSYDEQFFGPGTRLTVL.

J is TRBJ1-5 and V is TRBV2, with no clear D. Germline V CDR1 and CDR2: SNHLY, FYNNEI. This CDR3 spans 13 amino acids. Trimming removed 7 bases at V and 4 bases at J, with 11 bases between. CDR3 bases: TGTGCCAGCACCCTGTGGGGTAATCAGCCCCAGCATTTT. Amino acids: CASTLWGNQPQHF.

As concerns this clone: Distinct nucleotide sequences in the sample also encode this CDR3. The gene calls are TRBV5-6 and TRBJ2-5; no firm D call. The V gene lost 2 bases and the J gene lost 2 bases, with 4 bases spanning the gap. The CDR3 totals 12 residues. Germline assignment: CDR1 SGHDT and CDR2 YYEEEE. CDR3 DNA: TGTGCCAGCAGCTTAGGTCAAGAGACCCAGTACTTC. Its translation is CASSLGQETQYF.

The J gene is TRBJ2-3, the V gene TRBV11-3, with 9 bases lining up with TRBD2. The germline V gene has CDR1 SGHNT and CDR2 YENEEA. Trimming at V came to 5 bases and at J to 6 bases, leaving 15 bases not matched to a gene. The CDR3 consists of 17 residues. The CDR3 spells CASSLGPSGAWGDTQYF. CDR3 coding DNA: TGTGCCAGCAGCCTGGGGCCTAGCGGGGCCTGGGGGGATACGCAGTATTTT.

This clone was seen a single time. J is TRBJ2-2 and V is TRBV7-9, with 7 bases identical to TRBD2. The germline gives CDR1 SEHNR, CDR2 FQNEAQ (reference sequence). After removal of 3 bases from V and 6 bases from J, the junction contained 10 bases not matched to a gene. The CDR3 has 16 residues. The CDR3 DNA reads as TGTGCCAGCAGCTTTCGCGGCGGGAGTGTCGCCGGGGAGCTGTTTTTT. This codes for CASSFRGGSVAGELFF.

The chain uses TRBV7-9 and TRBJ2-1, with TRBD2 identical over 10 bases. This CDR3 is 17 amino acids long. The junction had 9 bases not matched to a gene; V was cut back by 5 bases and J by 2 bases. CDR1 is SEHNR and CDR2 is FQNEAQ in the germline V gene (reference sequence). The CDR3 bases are TGTGCCAGCAGCCCACTCGGGACTAGCGCCACCTACAATGAGCAGTTCTTC. It codes for CASSPLGTSATYNEQFF.

This chain connects TRBV5-4 to TRBJ2-3; D is uncertain. V was pared by 5 bases and J by 0 bases, with 10 bases between. From germline, CDR1 is SGHNT and CDR2 YYREEE (reference sequence). This CDR3 spans 14 amino acids. CDR3 residues: CASSGVQSTDTQYF. The CDR3 bases are TGTGCCAGCAGTGGGGTACAGAGCACAGATACGCAGTATTTT.

The CDR3 DNA reads as TGTGCCAGCAGCGGAGGGACTAGCGGGCTCGAGCAGTACTTC. Protein product: CASSGGTSGLEQYF. The V and J genes are TRBV7-2 and TRBJ2-7, with 12 bases identical to TRBD2. In germline, CDR1 is SGHTA, CDR2 FQGNSA. V lost 5 bases, J lost 6 bases, and 5 bases stayed unmatched. The CDR3 loop spans 14 amino acids.